Presented here are 31 T cell receptor beta chains from one specimen sequenced in a study of cytomegalovirus exposure and HLA in healthy donors. The PCR contained 60 Vbeta and 13 Jbeta primers. Clones were sequenced by immunoSEQ multiplex PCR, and TCRdb holds only the in-frame ones, with some missing. The profile covers fewer than 350,000 clones, with about 90% appearing a single time and roughly 2% taken by the ten largest. Sequenced input: PBMCs. These receptor sequences come from a woman under 30 in good health and CMV-seronegative.

The chain joins TRBV7-6 to TRBJ2-1, with a weak D call TRBD2 (5 bases). V lost 1 base and J 0 bases, leaving 13 bases between the germline ends. This CDR3 comprises 17 residues. CDR1 SGHVS and CDR2 FNYEAQ come from the germline V gene. DNA for the CDR3: TGTGCCAGCAGCTTAGAAGTAGGAGGTGGCTCCTACAATGAGCAGTTCTTC. This encodes CASSLEVGGGSYNEQFF.

This clone was seen a few times. The V and J genes are TRBV2 and TRBJ2-7, with 8 bases lining up with TRBD1. The CDR3 runs 17 residues. Trimming cost V 2 bases and J 7 bases; bases outside gene matches: 16. Germline V CDR1 and CDR2: SNHLY, FYNNEI. Here the CDR3 DNA reads TGTGCCAGCAGTGAACGCACCCAGGGGGCGAGCCGGTGGGAGCAGTACTTC. Protein product: CASSERTQGASRWEQYF.

This clone appeared a single time. The J gene is TRBJ2-5, the V gene TRBV9, with D possibly TRBD2 on 6 matching bases. Germline lookup yields CDR1 SGDLS and CDR2 YYNGEE. The CDR3 length is 13 residues. Trimming took 3 bases from V and 4 from J, leaving 10 bases between them. DNA of the CDR3: TGTGCCAGCAGCGCATCCGGGGGAGAGACCCAGTACTTC. This sequence encodes CASSASGGETQYF.

The chain couples TRBV15 to TRBJ2-5; D not resolved. The tail of the sequence fits TRBJ2-7 better, so the J call may be wrong. This CDR3 spans 13 amino acids. Germline-derived CDR1 and CDR2 are LNHNV and YYDKDF (reference sequence). This chain's CDR3 is CATSRAPHYEQYF. Written as DNA, the CDR3 is TGTGCCACCAGCAGAGCACCTCACTACGAGCAGTACTTC.

This rearrangement joins TRBV2 to TRBJ2-2; the D gene is possibly TRBD1 (6 bases). CDR3 length: 16 amino acids. V was cut by 4 bases and J by 1 base, with 13 bases left in between. CDR1 and CDR2 (germline): SNHLY, FYNNEI. In nucleotides, the CDR3 is TGTGCCAGCAGTGGGATACGACAGGTGAACACCGGGGAGCTGTTTTTT. It yields the protein CASSGIRQVNTGELFF.

The rearrangement uses TRBV5-4 and TRBJ2-3; TRBD1 matches 7 bases. The junction had 5 bases not matched to a gene; V was cut back by 0 bases and J by 4 bases. The length of the CDR3 is 15 residues. CDR1 is SGHNT, CDR2 YYREEE, per germline (reference sequence). The CDR3 is CASSLDGTEADTQYF. For the CDR3, the DNA is TGTGCCAGCAGCTTGGATGGGACAGAAGCAGATACGCAGTATTTT.

CDR3 residues: CASSLQAYGGYTF. In DNA form, the CDR3 reads TGTGCCAGCAGTTTACAGGCGTATGGTGGCTACACCTTC. The chain uses TRBV6-5 and TRBJ1-2; possibly TRBD1 for D (5 bases). The CDR3 is made up of 13 amino acids. Trimming stripped 4 bases from V and 7 bases from J, with 13 bases between. Germline loops: CDR1 MNHEY, CDR2 SVGAGI.

This rearrangement joins TRBV7-3 to TRBJ1-2; TRBD1 agrees at 11 bases. V dropped 5 bases and J dropped 3; count of bases not matched to a gene: 5. The CDR3 consists of 15 residues. Germline V lookup: CDR1 SGHTA, CDR2 FQGTGA. Here the CDR3 reads CASSQPGQGDYGYTF. The CDR3 nucleotides are TGTGCCAGCAGCCAACCGGGACAGGGGGACTATGGCTACACCTTC.

The chain is built from TRBV5-1 and TRBJ1-4, with 8 bases lining up with TRBD1. The germline V gene has CDR1 SGHRS and CDR2 YFSETQ. The V segment lost 0 bases and the J segment 13 bases; nucleotides outside the gene matches: 2. The CDR3 runs to 12 residues. This chain's CDR3 is CASSLGGQGLFF. In DNA form, the CDR3 reads TGCGCCAGCAGCTTGGGTGGACAGGGACTGTTTTTT.

This chain connects TRBV5-1 to TRBJ1-2, with 8 bases aligning to TRBD1. There are 14 residues in the CDR3. CDR1 is SGHRS and CDR2 is YFSETQ in the germline V gene. V lost 4 bases, J lost 5 bases, and 7 bases stayed unmatched. CDR3 protein: CASSRSQGAYGYTF. CDR3 bases: TGCGCCAGCAGCCGAAGCCAGGGGGCATATGGCTACACCTTC. Complete variable domain (other parts from reference TRBV5-1 and TRBJ1-2): KAGVTQTPRYLIKTRGQQVTLSCSPISGHRSVSWYQQTPGQGLQFLFEYFSETQRNKGNFPGRFSGRQFSNSRSEMNVSTLELGDSALYLCASSRSQGAYGYTFGSGTRLTVV.

The chain employs TRBV29-1 and TRBJ1-2; 9 bases align to TRBD1. The CDR3 runs 13 residues. Unmatched junction bases numbered 11, after V lost 7 bases and J lost 8 bases. Looked up from germline, CDR1 is SQVTM and CDR2 is ANQGSEA. For the CDR3, the DNA is TGCAGCGCTATACTAACAGGGGGCGGCGGCTACACCTTC. This translates into CSAILTGGGGYTF.

The V gene is TRBV5-4, the J gene TRBJ1-2; 10 nucleotides line up with TRBD1. Germline lookup yields CDR1 SGHNT and CDR2 YYREEE (reference sequence). The CDR3 loop spans 13 amino acids. Unmatched junction bases numbered 3, after V lost 3 bases and J lost 7 bases. The CDR3 region is CASSSDRGPGYTF. In DNA, the CDR3 is TGTGCCAGCAGCTCCGACAGGGGGCCTGGCTACACCTTC. The variable domain in full, completed from reference TRBV5-4 and TRBJ1-2, reads ETGVTQSPTHLIKTRGQQVTLRCSSQSGHNTVSWYQQALGQGPQFIFQYYREEENGRGNFPPRFSGLQFPNYSSELNVNALELDDSALYLCASSSDRGPGYTFGSGTRLTVV.

The chain recombines TRBV6-5 with TRBJ1-2; 7 nucleotides agree with TRBD1. There are 12 residues in the CDR3. V dropped 6 bases and J dropped 7; count of bases not matched to a gene: 5. Per the germline V gene, CDR1 is MNHEY and CDR2 is SVGAGI. The CDR3 loop is CASRGTVFGYTF. The DNA for the CDR3 is TGTGCCAGCAGGGGGACAGTCTTTGGCTACACCTTC.

The CDR3 region is CASSYSREELNYGYTF. The CDR3 DNA follows: TGTGCCAGCAGTTACTCGCGGGAGGAGTTAAACTATGGCTACACCTTC. The chain links TRBV6-6 to TRBJ1-2; no clear D gene. CDR1 and CDR2 from the germline V gene are MNHNY and SVGAGI (reference sequence). The V gene lost 0 bases and the J gene lost 2 bases, with 13 bases spanning the gap. CDR3 length: 16 amino acids.

The chain is built from TRBV5-5 and TRBJ1-5, with 8 bases that match TRBD1. The CDR3 is 17 residues long. Germline CDR1 reads SGHKS; CDR2 reads YYEKEE (reference sequence). The ends lost 3 bases at V and 6 bases at J; junction bases unmatched: 14. This CDR3 reads CASSWGVSQGATQPQHF. The CDR3 bases are TGTGCCAGCAGCTGGGGGGTTAGTCAGGGGGCCACTCAGCCCCAGCATTTT.

V usage is TRBV15 and J usage is TRBJ1-3; D remains ambiguous. The V end was cut by 0 bases, the J end by 0 bases, with 12 bases between. CDR1 is LNHNV, CDR2 YYDKDF, per germline (reference sequence). This CDR3 region has 17 residues. The CDR3 region has the DNA TGTGCCACCAGCAGAGAACGAGGGTTAAGCTCTGGAAACACCATATATTTT. Translated: CATSRERGLSSGNTIYF.

The CDR3 loop reads CASSFTAGGRGNTIYF. CDR3 DNA: TGTGCCAGCAGCTTCACTGCAGGGGGCCGGGGAAACACCATATATTTT. This chain connects TRBV5-5 to TRBJ1-3, with 8 bases that match TRBD1. V shed 2 bases, J shed 4 bases, and the junction held 8 bases outside the gene matches. CDR1 is SGHKS, CDR2 YYEKEE, per germline (reference sequence). CDR3 length: 16 residues.

For the CDR3, the DNA is TGTGCCAGCAGCCGAGCTGCAGGGATTTCACCCCTCCACTTT. This encodes CASSRAAGISPLHF. This chain uses TRBV7-9 with TRBJ1-6, with D tentatively TRBD1 (5 bases). Germline CDR1 reads SEHNR; CDR2 reads FQNEAQ (reference sequence). V lost 5 bases, J lost 9 bases, and 14 bases lay in between. This CDR3 is 14 amino acids long.

This chain joins TRBV12-2 and TRBJ2-3; TRBD1 is taken as the D call from the table, unchecked against the DNA. TRBV12-2 is noted as a pseudogene. This CDR3 region has 18 residues. The DNA for the CDR3 is TGTGCAAGTCCCCCGGGACAGCCTCGGTCTGTTAGCACAGATACGCAGTATTTT. Protein product: CASPPGQPRSVSTDTQYF.

The chain recombines TRBV9 with TRBJ1-2, with D perhaps matching TRBD1 (6 bases). The V gene's germline CDR1 is SGDLS and CDR2 YYNGEE. Trimming took 5 bases from V and 8 from J, leaving 19 bases between them. The CDR3 extends over 14 amino acids. In nucleotides, the CDR3 is TGTGCCAGCAGTGAATGGGTGGCAGGGGAAGGCTACACCTTC. It codes for CASSEWVAGEGYTF.

This clone came up once. CDR3 nucleotide sequence: TGCGCCAGCAGCCCATGGGGGGCTAGCGGACAAGAGACCCAGTACTTC. Translated: CASSPWGASGQETQYF. The chain joins TRBV5-1 to TRBJ2-5; possibly TRBD2 for D (7 bases). This CDR3 region has 16 residues. Trimming took 4 bases from V and 2 from J, leaving 18 bases between them. Germline CDR1 is SGHRS and CDR2 is YFSETQ.

V and J are TRBV29-1 and TRBJ2-7, with 11 bases aligning to TRBD1. Germline-derived CDR1 and CDR2 are SQVTM and ANQGSEA. The CDR3 contains 12 residues. V shed 5 bases, J shed 5 bases, and the junction held 2 bases outside the gene matches. The CDR3 spells CSVRTGGDEQYF. The CDR3 coding sequence is TGCAGCGTTCGGACAGGGGGCGACGAGCAGTACTTC.

V usage is TRBV4-1 and J usage is TRBJ1-5; 9 positions match TRBD1. V shed 3 bases, J shed 6 bases, and the junction held 9 bases outside the gene matches. CDR1 is MGHRA and CDR2 is YSYEKL in the germline V gene. The CDR3 runs 16 residues. The DNA of the CDR3 is TGCGCCAGCAGCCAGGACGGACAGGGGATGGGTCAGCCCCAGCATTTT. This sequence encodes CASSQDGQGMGQPQHF.

The V gene is TRBV5-6, the J gene TRBJ1-1; TRBD1 might be the D (6 bases). The CDR3 totals 15 residues. Trimming took 5 bases from V and 3 from J, leaving 17 bases between them. CDR1 SGHDT and CDR2 YYEEEE come from the germline V gene. The CDR3 here is CASRWGQHQDTEAFF. CDR3 DNA sequence: TGTGCCAGCAGATGGGGGCAGCACCAGGACACTGAAGCTTTCTTT.

The chain carries TRBV7-3 and TRBJ1-2; 7 nucleotides match TRBD1. The J segment lost 7 bases and the V segment lost 2 bases, leaving 4 bases of the junction unmatched. The germline V gene has CDR1 SGHTA and CDR2 FQGTGA. There are 13 residues in the CDR3. CDR3 nucleotide sequence: TGTGCCAGCAGCTTAGTGGGGACAGTTGGCTACACCTTC. Protein product: CASSLVGTVGYTF.

This sequence joins TRBV5-6 and TRBJ2-7; perhaps TRBD1 as D (6 bases). This CDR3 comprises 16 residues. Germline CDR1 SGHDT, CDR2 YYEEEE. The V end lost 4 bases, the J end lost 0 bases, and 17 bases lay between the germline ends. The CDR3 here is CASSPFLGQHSYEQYF. The DNA of the CDR3 is TGTGCCAGCAGCCCATTTTTAGGACAGCACTCCTACGAGCAGTACTTC.

This chain joins TRBV5-1 and TRBJ2-5; 14 nucleotides line up with TRBD2. The CDR3 has 15 amino acids. V dropped 4 bases and J dropped 3; count of bases not matched to a gene: 2. Germline lookup yields CDR1 SGHRS and CDR2 YFSETQ. The DNA for the CDR3 is TGCGCCAGCAGCCCGACTAGCGGGGGGGAAGAGACCCAGTACTTC. Its translation: CASSPTSGGEETQYF.

The genes are TRBV7-9 and TRBJ1-1; 8 positions agree with TRBD1. V shed 3 bases and J 8 bases; nucleotides not matched to a gene: 11. The CDR3 has 15 residues. Per germline, CDR1 SEHNR and CDR2 FQNEAQ (reference sequence). The chain's CDR3 is CASSFEDDRGAEAFF. Written as DNA, the CDR3 is TGTGCCAGCAGCTTCGAGGACGACAGGGGAGCCGAAGCTTTCTTT.

This chain links TRBV7-6 with TRBJ1-2, with unresolved D. The CDR3 extends over 12 amino acids. V was clipped by 3 bases and J by 4 bases, with 6 bases between them. Germline assignment: CDR1 SGHVS and CDR2 FNYEAQ. CDR3 region: CASSFPGYGYTF. The CDR3 nucleotides read TGTGCCAGCAGCTTCCCGGGCTATGGCTACACCTTC.

V and J are TRBV5-6 and TRBJ2-7, with 10 nucleotides matching TRBD2. CDR3 length: 14 residues. V was pared by 2 bases and J by 5 bases, with 4 bases of the junction left unmatched. The V gene's germline CDR1 is SGHDT and CDR2 YYEEEE. In nucleotides, the CDR3 is TGTGCCAGCAGCTTTCCGGGACTAGCGAACGAGCAGTACTTC. Translation: CASSFPGLANEQYF. The full variable domain, rest sourced from reference TRBV5-6 and TRBJ2-7, is DAGVTQSPTHLIKTRGQQVTLRCSPKSGHDTVSWYQQALGQGPQFIFQYYEEEERQRGNFPDRFSGHQFPNYSSELNVNALLLGDSALYLCASSFPGLANEQYFGPGTRLTVT.

V usage is TRBV6-6 and J usage is TRBJ2-1; 10 bases line up with TRBD2. The V gene end was trimmed by 8 bases and the J gene end by 4 bases; junction bases not matched to a gene: 2. The germline CDR1 and CDR2 sequences are MNHNY and SVGAGI (reference sequence). The CDR3 totals 13 residues. The CDR3 here is CASRAGGYNEQFF. CDR3 nucleotide sequence: TGTGCCAGCCGAGCGGGGGGGTACAATGAGCAGTTCTTC.